The 24 T cell receptor beta chains below come from one sample, sequenced in a study of T cell changes during pregnancy in multiple sclerosis. Profiled with immunoSEQ multiplex PCR; TCRdb holds only in-frame clones, not every one. This sample has 40,000 to 60,000 clones, with 85% to 95% found just once. The material was CD4+ T cells from peripheral blood mononuclear cells, obtained before pregnancy. These receptors were taken from a female donor with multiple sclerosis, enrolled in a pregnancy study.

The V and J genes are TRBV13 and TRBJ2-4; TRBD1 aligns across 8 bases. The CDR3 runs to 17 residues. Germline V CDR1 and CDR2: PRHDT, FYEKMQ (reference sequence). V lost 5 bases and J lost 2; bases outside the gene matches: 11. The CDR3 nucleotides are TGTGCCAGCAGCCCAAGGCGACAGGGGTTATCCAAAAACATTCAGTACTTC. The encoded protein is CASSPRRQGLSKNIQYF. Filled out from reference TRBV13 and TRBJ2-4, the complete variable domain reads AAGVIQSPRHLIKEKRETATLKCYPIPRHDTVYWYQQGPGQDPQFLISFYEKMQSDKGSIPDRFSAQQFSDYHSELNMSSLELGDSALYFCASSPRRQGLSKNIQYFGAGTRLSVL.

V is TRBV7-9 and J is TRBJ1-1; D is unresolved. Germline V gene sequence: CDR1 SEHNR, CDR2 FQNEAQ (reference sequence). The CDR3 covers 14 residues. Trimming removed 7 bases at V and 1 base at J, with 13 bases between. The CDR3 coding sequence is TGTGCCAGCACAAGCAGCGGGTGGAACACTGAAGCTTTCTTT. Encoded protein: CASTSSGWNTEAFF.

The CDR3 region is CASSIDPSQPQHF. DNA of the CDR3: TGTGCCAGTAGTATAGACCCCAGTCAGCCCCAGCATTTT. This chain joins TRBV19 and TRBJ1-5; D gene uncertain. CDR3 length: 13 amino acids. Germline V gene data show CDR1 as LNHDA and CDR2 as SQIVND (reference sequence). Trimming removed 0 bases at V and 6 bases at J, with 6 bases between.

The chain employs TRBV7-2 and TRBJ1-5, with 8 bases fitting TRBD1. This CDR3 has 13 amino acids. J was trimmed by 7 bases and V by 5 bases; bases with no gene match: 4. Germline V gene data show CDR1 as SGHTA and CDR2 as FQGNSA. This CDR3 reads CASSLRQGQPQHF. As DNA, the CDR3 is TGTGCCAGCAGCCTGAGACAGGGGCAGCCCCAGCATTTT. Supplemented by reference TRBV7-2 and TRBJ1-5, the full variable domain reads GAGVSQSPSNKVTEKGKDVELRCDPISGHTALYWYRQSLGQGLEFLIYFQGNSAPDKSGLPSDRFSAERTGGSVSTLTIQRTQQEDSAVYLCASSLRQGQPQHFGDGTRLSIL.

J is TRBJ1-1 and V is TRBV28; 7 positions agree with TRBD1. Germline V lookup: CDR1 MDHEN, CDR2 SYDVKM. The CDR3 covers 13 residues. Trimming cost V 5 bases and J 5 bases; bases outside gene matches: 5. In DNA, the CDR3 is TGTGCCAGCAGTACACTACAGGGGACTGAAGCTTTCTTT. Residues: CASSTLQGTEAFF.

V gene TRBV28 combines with J gene TRBJ1-1; D might be TRBD1 (5 bases). The CDR3 contains 16 residues. V lost 7 bases and J 5 bases, leaving 23 bases between the germline ends. Germline V gives CDR1 MDHEN, CDR2 SYDVKM. CDR3 in DNA: TGTGCCAGCACCCCCGGAGGGGTTTCGAGTTTAACTGAAGCTTTCTTT. It codes for CASTPGGVSSLTEAFF.

This chain links TRBV6-5 with TRBJ1-1; unclear D gene. Deletions cut 10 bases from V and 2 bases from J, with 14 bases between. CDR3 length: 13 residues. CDR1 is MNHEY and CDR2 is SVGAGI in the germline V gene. The CDR3 sequence is CATCVERNTEAFF. CDR3 DNA: TGTGCCACCTGTGTTGAGCGAAACACTGAAGCTTTCTTT.

The rearrangement links TRBV6-1 to TRBJ1-2; D may be TRBD1 (6 bases). CDR1 and CDR2 from the germline V gene are MNHNS and SASEGT. V lost 4 bases to trimming and J lost 8 bases, with 11 bases between them. The CDR3 is made up of 12 amino acids. DNA of the CDR3: TGTGCCAGCAGTGCGGCAGGGGAAGGCTACACCTTC. Translated: CASSAAGEGYTF.

The chain joins TRBV4-1 to TRBJ2-3, with 7 nucleotides matching TRBD1. The CDR3 has 17 residues. V lost 0 bases to trimming and J lost 5 bases; unmatched junction nucleotides: 11. Germline assignment: CDR1 MGHRA and CDR2 YSYEKL. This chain's CDR3 is CASSQDPTGAVGDTQYF. The CDR3 DNA follows: TGCGCCAGCAGCCAAGATCCCACAGGGGCGGTGGGAGATACGCAGTATTTT.

The chain employs TRBV28 and TRBJ1-3; D is ambiguous. The CDR3 consists of 15 residues. V was clipped by 2 bases and J by 0 bases, with 8 bases between them. Germline V lookup: CDR1 MDHEN, CDR2 SYDVKM. The DNA of the CDR3 is TGTGCCAGCAGTTTAAGAGAGAGCTCTGGAAACACCATATATTTT. It yields the protein CASSLRESSGNTIYF.

The chain links TRBV6-5 to TRBJ1-6; TRBD1 matches 9 bases. With V trimmed by 6 bases and J by 10 bases, 10 bases remained unmatched. The CDR3 totals 15 residues. Germline CDR1 is MNHEY and CDR2 is SVGAGI. The CDR3 protein is CASSRGDRGGSPLHF. CDR3 DNA: TGTGCCAGCAGCCGAGGCGACAGGGGGGGGTCACCCCTCCACTTT.

This sequence joins TRBV5-1 and TRBJ1-1; perhaps TRBD1 as D (5 bases). Germline V gene sequence: CDR1 SGHRS, CDR2 YFSETQ. The CDR3 totals 17 residues. The V and J ends lost 0 bases and 3 bases respectively, with 18 bases between them. This CDR3 reads CASSLGTGYRSDTEAFF. The DNA of the CDR3 is TGCGCCAGCAGCTTGGGCACAGGATATCGGTCGGACACTGAAGCTTTCTTT. Using reference TRBV5-1 and TRBJ1-1 for the parts outside the CDR3, the full variable domain is KAGVTQTPRYLIKTRGQQVTLSCSPISGHRSVSWYQQTPGQGLQFLFEYFSETQRNKGNFPGRFSGRQFSNSRSEMNVSTLELGDSALYLCASSLGTGYRSDTEAFFGQGTRLTVV.

The J gene is TRBJ2-7, the V gene TRBV7-9, with TRBD1 identical over 8 bases. V lost 4 bases and J lost 6; bases outside the gene matches: 5. CDR1 SEHNR and CDR2 FQNEAQ come from the germline V gene (reference sequence). The CDR3 consists of 13 residues. CDR3 bases: TGTGCCAGCAGCTACGGACAGGGATCCGAGCAGTACTTC. Residues: CASSYGQGSEQYF.

The rearrangement uses TRBV7-3 and TRBJ2-1, with a tentative D call TRBD1 (5 bases). V was cut by 2 bases and J by 7 bases, with 21 bases left in between. Germline values: CDR1 SGHTA, CDR2 FQGTGA. The CDR3 is made up of 17 amino acids. The CDR3 protein is CASSLSPQRTGVNEQFF. The CDR3 DNA reads TGTGCCAGCAGCTTATCCCCACAACGAACAGGCGTAAATGAGCAGTTCTTC.

The CDR3 here is CASSYHINSQNTEAFF. CDR3 bases: TGTGCCAGCAGTTACCACATTAATTCTCAGAACACTGAAGCTTTCTTT. V usage is TRBV6-5 and J usage is TRBJ1-1; D unclear. CDR1 MNHEY and CDR2 SVGAGI come from the germline V gene. The CDR3 totals 16 residues. The germline V and J ends were trimmed by 2 bases and 1 base, with 14 bases remaining between them.

This chain connects TRBV2 to TRBJ2-2, with D perhaps matching TRBD1 (6 bases). The CDR3 consists of 15 residues. V gave up 6 bases and J gave up 6 bases, with 17 bases separating them. From germline, CDR1 is SNHLY and CDR2 FYNNEI. The CDR3 nucleotides are TGTGCCAGCAGGGGACATGAGATGCTCCCCGGGGAGCTGTTTTTT. Its translation is CASRGHEMLPGELFF.

The V and J genes are TRBV30 and TRBJ2-1; 8 nucleotides match TRBD1. Looked up from germline, CDR1 is GTSNPN and CDR2 is SVGIG (reference sequence). This CDR3 has 18 amino acids. V dropped 0 bases and J dropped 0; count of bases not matched to a gene: 10. The CDR3 region is CAWSVSGQGFSSYNEQFF. Written as DNA, the CDR3 is TGTGCCTGGAGTGTCTCCGGACAGGGTTTTAGCTCCTACAATGAGCAGTTCTTC.

The chain links TRBV27 to TRBJ2-7; the match to TRBD1 covers 8 bases. CDR3 size: 14 residues. V was clipped by 10 bases and J by 3 bases; unmatched bases: 11. The germline V gene has CDR1 MNHEY and CDR2 SMNVEV (reference sequence). Written as DNA, the CDR3 is TGTGCCATCCCAAACAGGGGGAAAATCTACGAGCAGTACTTC. It specifies CAIPNRGKIYEQYF.

The V gene is TRBV10-1, the J gene TRBJ2-1, with TRBD1 matching over 9 bases. Trimming removed 4 bases from V and 5 bases from J; junction bases left unmatched: 3. Germline V gene lookup returns CDR1 WNHNN and CDR2 SYGVQD (reference sequence). The CDR3 runs to 14 residues. The CDR3 region has the DNA TGCGCCAGCAGTGTGGGACAGGGACACAATGAGCAGTTCTTC. It yields the protein CASSVGQGHNEQFF.

V usage is TRBV28 and J usage is TRBJ1-1; unclear D gene. Trimming took off 4 bases at V and 1 base at J, with 13 bases between the two ends. Per germline, CDR1 MDHEN and CDR2 SYDVKM. This CDR3 is built from 15 residues. The CDR3 coding sequence is TGTGCCAGCAGTTCCCGGTTGCGGCAGAACACTGAAGCTTTCTTT. The encoded protein is CASSSRLRQNTEAFF.

The rearrangement uses TRBV5-1 and TRBJ2-7; maybe TRBD2 (7 bases). Germline V gene data show CDR1 as SGHRS and CDR2 as YFSETQ. Trimming shortened V by 0 bases and J by 4 bases, and 14 bases separated the two germline ends. CDR3 length: 15 amino acids. As DNA, the CDR3 is TGCGCCAGCAGCTTGGAGGGGGGGGCTCGGTACGAGCAGTACTTC. It translates to CASSLEGGARYEQYF.

The chain links TRBV6-4 to TRBJ1-1; tentatively, D is TRBD1 (5 bases). Germline CDR1 is MRHNA and CDR2 is SNTAGT. There are 18 residues in the CDR3. The V end lost 0 bases, the J end lost 0 bases, and 17 bases lay between the germline ends. The CDR3 sequence is CASSDSGWAGLLNTEAFF. The CDR3 DNA reads as TGTGCCAGCAGTGACTCTGGGTGGGCAGGGCTATTGAACACTGAAGCTTTCTTT.

The chain is built from TRBV4-2 and TRBJ1-2, with 9 bases matching TRBD1. V was pared by 2 bases and J by 3 bases, with 4 bases of the junction left unmatched. CDR1 LGHNA and CDR2 YNFKEQ come from the germline V gene. CDR3 length: 15 amino acids. The CDR3 sequence: CASSQPTGGDYGYTF. The CDR3 DNA reads TGTGCCAGCAGCCAACCGACAGGGGGAGACTATGGCTACACCTTC.

The chain has TRBV6-1 and TRBJ2-2, with D possibly matching TRBD2 (5 bases). Germline loops: CDR1 MNHNS, CDR2 SASEGT. V lost 3 bases to trimming and J lost 5 bases, with 13 bases between them. CDR3 length: 15 amino acids. Written as DNA, the CDR3 is TGTGCCAGCAGTGACGAGGGCTTGGGGACCGGGGAGCTGTTTTTT. Translated: CASSDEGLGTGELFF.